This TCR beta chain emerged from a study of beta chain features in type 1 diabetes. Study overall: Age and gender were similar between patients and healthy donors, as were cell yields.

This clone was detected a few times. Its matching antigen is unknown. Every isolated RNA sample was fully reverse transcribed, so sequencing captured expressed TCRB transcripts. Naive, central memory and regulatory T cell samples averaged roughly 3.5 million reads. The repertoire was sequenced with immunoSEQ multiplex PCR; TCRdb's copy has only in-frame clones and lacks some. The repertoire consists of nearly 350,000 clones, with around 9% occurring once and the leading ten covering 0.9% to 1.1%. Germline V gives CDR1 MDHEN, CDR2 SYDVKM. Trimming shortened V by 1 base and J by 2 bases, and 12 bases separated the two germline ends. The CDR3 consists of 15 residues. Whole-study results and caveats: Type 1 diabetes patients had moderately but significantly shorter TCRB CDR3s in all four CD4+ subsets. Within the patient group, naive, central memory and Treg TCRB repertoires appeared more similar to each other than within healthy donors.

The authors sorted CD4+ naive, central memory, regulatory and stem cell-like memory cells via CD45RO/CCR7/CD25/CD127/CD95/CD27. This clonotype was obtained from a man younger than 40 with type 1 diabetes. The chain employs TRBV28 and TRBJ2-7; perhaps D is TRBD1 or TRBD2 (6 bases each). Sample: central memory CD4+ T cells from blood. In DNA form, the CDR3 reads TGTGCCAGCAGTTTATCGGGGGCGGGTACCTACGAGCAGTACTTC. This sequence encodes CASSLSGAGTYEQYF.